The present entry profiles one T cell receptor beta chain with its context. Germline V gene lookup returns CDR1 SEHNR and CDR2 FQNEAQ (reference sequence). The length of the CDR3 is 15 residues. With 5 bases removed from V and 1 base from J, the gap between germline ends came to 15 bases. This sample was taken from a study of control samples from healthy donors and cancer patients. TCRdb's copy holds only in-frame clones and misses some; the assay was immunoSEQ multiplex PCR. In the table there are about 170,000 clones, 88% of which are singletons. Source material: blood. The receptor was isolated from a woman in her thirties in good health. This rearrangement joins TRBV7-9 to TRBJ2-7, with D perhaps TRBD1 (6 bases). DNA of the CDR3: TGTGCCAGCAGCCCGGTGAGGGGGTTTTCCTACGAGCAGTACTTC. This gives the protein CASSPVRGFSYEQYF.